A selection of T cell receptor beta chains follows, all from one sample in a study of blood T cell repertoires in COVID-19. Assay used: immunoSEQ multiplex PCR; TCRdb lists only in-frame clones, some missing. The profile shows over 450,000 clones, about 89% of them singletons. Sequences were obtained from peripheral blood. The receptors shown here come from a woman aged 45-59 years with COVID-19, enrolled during active disease. Each CDR3 is given with its conserved first and last residue. A D gene is named only where the DNA matches it firmly. Rows may omit the clone size; those that give it use once, few, many or a size class.

CDR3: CASSLSGGGTDTQYF
DNA: TGCGCCAGCAGCTTGTCGGGGGGAGGCACAGATACGCAGTATTTT
J: TRBJ2-3
size: .
V: TRBV5-1
D: TRBD2

CDR3: CASSLGLLRNEQFF
DNA: TGTGCCAGCAGCTTAGGGTTACTTCGCAATGAGCAGTTCTTC
J: TRBJ2-1
size: .
V: TRBV7-2
D: .

CDR3: CTSSQDLSTPLEAFF
DNA: TGCACCAGCAGCCAAGATCTTTCGACACCACTTGAAGCTTTCTTT
J: TRBJ1-1
size: .
V: TRBV1
D: .

CDR3: CASSQAGRQSSYEQYF
DNA: TGTGCCAGCAGCCAGGCTGGACGACAGAGCTCCTACGAGCAGTACTTC
J: TRBJ2-7
size: .
V: TRBV4-2
D: .

CDR3: CASSLNRVSYNSPLHF
DNA: TGCGCCAGCAGTCTTAACAGAGTCTCCTATAATTCACCCCTCCACTTT
J: TRBJ1-6
size: .
V: TRBV23-1
D: .

CDR3: CASSQDTGSEAFF
DNA: TGTGCCAGCAGCCAAGATACAGGGTCTGAAGCTTTCTTT
J: TRBJ1-1
size: .
V: TRBV3-1/TRBV3-2
D: .

CDR3: CTCGPEAGDPEGYTF
DNA: TGTACCTGTGGGCCGGAAGCGGGGGATCCTGAGGGCTACACCTTC
J: TRBJ1-2
size: .
V: TRBV30
D: .

CDR3: CASSARTGWEDGYTF
DNA: TGTGCCAGCAGTGCTCGGACAGGGTGGGAAGATGGCTACACCTTC
J: TRBJ1-2
size: .
V: TRBV2
D: TRBD1

CDR3: CASTPQRDSPLHF
DNA: TGTGCCAGCACCCCCCAGAGGGATTCACCCCTCCACTTT
J: TRBJ1-6
size: .
V: TRBV6-6
D: .

CDR3: CASSVILAREQFF
DNA: TGTGCCAGTAGTGTTATCCTAGCGCGGGAGCAGTTCTTC
J: TRBJ2-1
size: .
V: TRBV19
D: .

CDR3: CASSAQGAAEEQYF
DNA: TGTGCCAGCAGCGCACAGGGGGCAGCAGAGGAGCAGTACTTC
J: TRBJ2-7
size: once
V: TRBV9
D: TRBD1

CDR3: CASNRAPYEQYF
DNA: TGTGCCAGTAACAGGGCGCCCTACGAGCAGTACTTC
J: TRBJ2-7
size: .
V: TRBV28
D: .

CDR3: CASSLFGRGDGYTF
DNA: TGTGCCAGCAGTTTATTCGGCAGGGGTGATGGCTACACCTTC
J: TRBJ1-2
size: few
V: TRBV28
D: .

CDR3: CASSPRDSYTEAFF
DNA: TGTGCCAGTAGTCCCCGGGACTCCTACACTGAAGCTTTCTTT
J: TRBJ1-1
size: .
V: TRBV19
D: .

CDR3: CASSVERGLKDTQYF
DNA: TGTGCCAGCAGCGTAGAGCGGGGGTTGAAAGATACGCAGTATTTT
J: TRBJ2-3
size: .
V: TRBV9
D: TRBD2

CDR3: CASSEEVPGVPVSSYNSPLHF
DNA: TGTGCCAGCAGTGAAGAGGTACCGGGGGTCCCCGTCAGCTCCTATAATTCACCCCTCCACTTT
J: TRBJ1-6
size: .
V: TRBV2
D: .

CDR3: CASSRREDSPLHF
DNA: TGTGCCAGTAGTCGCAGGGAAGACTCACCCCTCCACTTT
J: TRBJ1-6
size: once
V: TRBV19
D: .

CDR3: CASSLAGITEAFF
DNA: TGCGCCAGCAGCTTGGCAGGAATCACTGAAGCTTTCTTT
J: TRBJ1-1
size: .
V: TRBV5-1
D: .

CDR3: CASSLAGQGFSSYNEQFF
DNA: TGCGCCAGCAGCTTGGCCGGGCAGGGGTTCAGCTCCTACAATGAGCAGTTCTTC
J: TRBJ2-1
size: .
V: TRBV5-1
D: .

CDR3: CATSDPRAGGGYTF
DNA: TGTGCCACCAGTGACCCTAGAGCGGGGGGCGGCTACACCTTC
J: TRBJ1-2
size: few
V: TRBV24-1
D: .

CDR3: CASSQDPNRINSPLHF
DNA: TGTGCCAGCAGCCAAGATCCGAACAGAATTAATTCACCCCTCCACTTT
J: TRBJ1-6
size: .
V: TRBV3-1/TRBV3-2
D: .

CDR3: CASSLGGQGSGDIQYF
DNA: TGCGCCAGCAGCTTGGGTGGACAGGGGTCTGGGGACATTCAGTACTTC
J: TRBJ2-4
size: .
V: TRBV5-1
D: TRBD1

CDR3: CAWLPIQGAGYTF
DNA: TGTGCCTGGTTACCGATCCAGGGGGCTGGCTACACCTTC
J: TRBJ1-2
size: .
V: TRBV30
D: TRBD1

CDR3: CASSYTSGGAGEQFF
DNA: TGTGCCAGCAGCTATACTAGCGGGGGGGCCGGTGAGCAGTTCTTC
J: TRBJ2-1
size: .
V: TRBV7-2
D: TRBD2

CDR3: CASSHPGDRAEQYF
DNA: TGCGCCAGCAGCCACCCCGGGGACAGGGCCGAGCAGTACTTC
J: TRBJ2-7
size: .
V: TRBV4-1
D: TRBD1

CDR3: CASSESRGGGTEAFF
DNA: TGTGCCAGCAGTGAGTCTCGAGGGGGGGGCACTGAAGCTTTCTTT
J: TRBJ1-1
size: .
V: TRBV25-1
D: .

CDR3: CASSVRADRFDGYTF
DNA: TGTGCCAGCAGCGTACGGGCGGACAGGTTTGATGGCTACACCTTC
J: TRBJ1-2
size: once
V: TRBV9
D: TRBD1

CDR3: CAISESRQGRDGPLHF
DNA: TGTGCCATCAGTGAGTCCAGACAGGGTCGGGACGGACCCCTCCACTTT
J: TRBJ1-6
size: .
V: TRBV10-3
D: TRBD1

CDR3: CASTLTQVPQETQYF
DNA: TGTGCCAGCACTCTAACTCAGGTTCCCCAAGAGACCCAGTACTTC
J: TRBJ2-5
size: .
V: TRBV6-5
D: .

CDR3: CASSGGRSNQPQHF
DNA: TGTGCCAGTAGCGGGGGTAGGAGCAATCAGCCCCAGCATTTT
J: TRBJ1-5
size: .
V: TRBV19
D: .

CDR3: CASSQGRGGATGTDTQYF
DNA: TGTGCCAGCAGCCAGGGTCGCGGGGGGGCCACTGGCACAGATACGCAGTATTTT
J: TRBJ2-3
size: .
V: TRBV7-2
D: TRBD2

CDR3: CASSMVTAGEQFF
DNA: TGTGCCAGTAGTATGGTGACAGCGGGTGAGCAGTTCTTC
J: TRBJ2-1
size: .
V: TRBV19
D: .

CDR3: CAWGPQGGNTGELFF
DNA: TGTGCCTGGGGACCCCAGGGAGGGAACACCGGGGAGCTGTTTTTT
J: TRBJ2-2
size: .
V: TRBV30
D: .

CDR3: CAISYRDGTDTQYF
DNA: TGTGCCATCAGTTACAGGGATGGGACAGATACGCAGTATTTT
J: TRBJ2-3
size: .
V: TRBV10-3
D: .

CDR3: CASTPSASGGRTDTQYF
DNA: TGTGCCAGTACCCCCTCCGCTAGCGGGGGCCGCACAGATACGCAGTATTTT
J: TRBJ2-3
size: .
V: TRBV19
D: TRBD2

CDR3: CASSFSLAETYEQYF
DNA: TGTGCCAGCAGCTTTAGTTTAGCGGAGACCTACGAGCAGTACTTC
J: TRBJ2-7
size: .
V: TRBV13
D: .

CDR3: CASSFTQRTSGYQETQYF
DNA: TGCGCCAGCAGCTTCACCCAAAGGACTAGCGGTTATCAAGAGACCCAGTACTTC
J: TRBJ2-5
size: .
V: TRBV5-1
D: TRBD2

CDR3: CASSFRRGLTGELFF
DNA: TGTGCCAGCAGCTTTAGGCGGGGACTCACCGGGGAGCTGTTTTTT
J: TRBJ2-2
size: .
V: TRBV7-2
D: .

CDR3: CASSQASSYEQYF
DNA: TGTGCCAGCAGTCAAGCTAGCTCCTACGAGCAGTACTTC
J: TRBJ2-7
size: .
V: TRBV9
D: .

CDR3: CASSTQGVGAFF
DNA: TGTGCCAGCAGTACTCAGGGGGTCGGAGCTTTCTTT
J: TRBJ1-1
size: .
V: TRBV6-5
D: TRBD1

CDR3: CASSPQDSPNYGYTF
DNA: TGTGCCAGCAGTCCCCAGGACAGCCCTAACTATGGCTACACCTTC
J: TRBJ1-2
size: .
V: TRBV6-5
D: .

CDR3: CASSSGQARSGELFF
DNA: TGCGCCAGCAGCTCGGGACAGGCGAGGTCCGGGGAGCTGTTTTTT
J: TRBJ2-2
size: .
V: TRBV5-1
D: TRBD1

CDR3: CASSLSRATNEKLFF
DNA: TGTGCCAGCAGCCTTTCCAGGGCAACTAATGAAAAACTGTTTTTT
J: TRBJ1-4
size: .
V: TRBV9
D: .

CDR3: CASSRRTGPSYEQYF
DNA: TGTGCCAGCAGTCGACGGACAGGGCCCTCCTACGAGCAGTACTTC
J: TRBJ2-7
size: .
V: TRBV28
D: TRBD1